This TCR beta chain stems from a study of patients and donors after allogeneic stem cell transplantation. TCRdb independently ran MiXCR on the RT-PCR reads; one entry per CDR3 protein. The data contain under 200,000 distinct CDR3 sequences, about 29% of them singletons. CDR1 is KGHSH, CDR2 LQKENI, per germline. CDR3 size: 12 residues. Trimming removed 4 bases from V and 5 bases from J; junction bases left unmatched: 0. This clonotype was observed a few times. The sequencing sample was made of blood, either unsorted or a sorted T cell fraction (not recorded which). This sequence originates from a human donor who was either an allogeneic HSCT recipient or a stem cell or donor lymphocyte infusion donor (not recorded which). It is not recorded whose cells these are; they may come from a transplant donor. The genes are TRBV18 and TRBJ1-1; 8 nucleotides line up with TRBD1. In DNA, the CDR3 is TGTGCCAGCTCACGGGACAGGACTGAAGCTTTCTTT. It yields the protein CASSRDRTEAFF.